Listed here are 30 T cell receptor beta chains from one sample, sequenced in a study of T cells after yellow fever vaccination. TCRdb fed the 5' RACE reads into MiXCR, producing one record per CDR3 protein. The table records some 120,000 distinct CDR3 sequences, 7.4% of them present only once. Sequenced material: CD4+ T cells sorted from PBMCs, taken roughly 10 days after the first yellow fever vaccination. The receptor source for this set is a young man who received the YFV17D yellow fever vaccine.

This clonotype has ten or more counts. The chain carries TRBV24-1 and TRBJ2-2; D remains unclear. This CDR3 has 13 residues. Germline CDR1 and CDR2: KGHDR and SFDVKD. V lost 6 bases, J lost 4 bases, and 8 bases lay in between. CDR3 DNA: TGTGCCACCAGTTACCCCCCCACCGGGGAGCTGTTTTTT. Amino acid sequence: CATSYPPTGELFF.

Regarding this clonotype: Being one base from a much bigger clone, this may be a read error. This chain joins TRBV5-5 and TRBJ2-5, with no clear D. The germline V gene encodes CDR1 SGHKS and CDR2 YYEKEE (reference sequence). The CDR3 length is 13 residues. The CDR3 region has the DNA TGTGCCTGCAGCTTCGGTGGAGAAGAGACCCAGTACTTC. Amino acid sequence: CACSFGGEETQYF.

There are a few counts of this clonotype. The V call is TRBV7-6, the J call TRBJ2-5; TRBD2 agrees at 10 bases. This CDR3 has 13 amino acids. Germline CDR1 is SGHVS and CDR2 is FNYEAQ. V shed 2 bases, J shed 7 bases, and the junction held 1 base outside the gene matches. The CDR3 coding sequence is TGTGCCAGCAGCTTACTAGCGGGGGCGACCCAGTACTTC. It encodes CASSLLAGATQYF. Drawing the rest from reference TRBV7-6 and TRBJ2-5, the complete variable domain is GAGVSQSPRYKVTKRGQDVALRCDPISGHVSLYWYRQALGQGPEFLTYFNYEAQQDKSGLPNDRFSAERPEGSISTLTIQRTEQRDSAMYRCASSLLAGATQYFGPGTRLLVL.

Written as DNA, the CDR3 is TGCAGTGCTCTTTCGCGCTCCCGAAGCACAGATACGCAGTATTTT. Residues: CSALSRSRSTDTQYF. V gene TRBV20-1 combines with J gene TRBJ2-3, with D hard to call. The germline gives CDR1 DFQATT, CDR2 SNEGSKA (reference sequence). The CDR3 loop spans 15 amino acids. Trimming took off 5 bases at V and 0 bases at J, with 15 bases between the two ends.

This clonotype was recorded at least ten times. The V call is TRBV20-1, the J call TRBJ2-7; D might be TRBD2 (6 bases). V was pared by 1 base and J by 7 bases, with 11 bases between. This CDR3 is built from 12 residues. CDR1 DFQATT and CDR2 SNEGSKA come from the germline V gene (reference sequence). The CDR3 spells CSARAGTGEQYF. CDR3 coding DNA: TGCAGTGCTAGAGCGGGGACTGGGGAGCAGTACTTC.

This clonotype occurred a few times. In DNA, the CDR3 is TGTGCCAGCAGTTACATCCCGCGGGCTACTACAGATACGCAGTATTTT. As protein: CASSYIPRATTDTQYF. V usage is TRBV6-5 and J usage is TRBJ2-3, with D possibly TRBD2 on 5 matching bases. Germline-derived CDR1 and CDR2 are MNHEY and SVGAGI. The CDR3 spans 16 residues. V was clipped by 2 bases and J by 3 bases, with 15 bases between them.

This clonotype was recorded at least ten times. The rearrangement links TRBV7-3 to TRBJ2-1, with a tentative D call TRBD2 (7 bases). Trimming pared 3 bases from V and 2 bases from J, leaving 11 bases between. The CDR3 has 15 amino acids. Germline CDR1 reads SGHTA; CDR2 reads FQGTGA. In DNA form, the CDR3 reads TGTGCCAGCAGCTTGCTCGGGGGGCCCTACAATGAGCAGTTCTTC. This translates into CASSLLGGPYNEQFF.

This clonotype was seen ten or more times. The V gene is TRBV29-1, the J gene TRBJ2-2; D may be TRBD1 or TRBD2 (5 bases each). The V end was cut by 6 bases, the J end by 0 bases, with 14 bases between. The CDR3 totals 15 residues. Looked up from germline, CDR1 is SQVTM and CDR2 is ANQGSEA. CDR3 residues: CSVFGTYPNTGELFF. DNA of the CDR3: TGCAGCGTCTTTGGGACGTATCCGAACACCGGGGAGCTGTTTTTT.

This clonotype was observed at least ten times. The chain joins TRBV2 to TRBJ1-1, with TRBD1 as a possible D gene (6 bases). This CDR3 has 16 amino acids. The germline V gene encodes CDR1 SNHLY and CDR2 FYNNEI. The germline V and J ends were trimmed by 9 bases and 2 bases, with 22 bases remaining between them. The CDR3 spells CASGLGGGSYNTEAFF. CDR3 sequence (DNA): TGTGCCAGTGGTTTGGGGGGGGGCAGTTACAACACTGAAGCTTTCTTT.

The sample holds many counts of this clonotype. The chain combines TRBV3-1 with TRBJ2-1; D is undetermined. This CDR3 contains 12 residues. CDR1 is LGHDT and CDR2 is YNNKEL in the germline V gene (reference sequence). Trimming stripped 5 bases from V and 8 bases from J, with 10 bases between. The CDR3 DNA is TGTGCCAGCAGCTTCGCTCGGGATGAGCAGTTCTTC. Its protein is CASSFARDEQFF.

The V and J genes are TRBV21-1 and TRBJ1-1; whether TRBD1, the table's D call, matches the DNA was not checked. TRBV21-1 is an annotated pseudogene. The CDR3 covers 18 residues. The CDR3 DNA follows: TGTGCCAGCAGCAAAGTACAAGGACAGGGGAGTTCGGTTGCTGAAGCTTTCTTT. The encoded protein is CASSKVQGQGSSVAEAFF.

This chain uses TRBV25-1 with TRBJ2-1; 9 bases map to TRBD2. This CDR3 has 15 amino acids. V trimming: 8 bases; J trimming: 10 bases; junction bases outside the gene matches: 15. Germline V CDR1 and CDR2: MGHDK, SYGVNS. The CDR3 DNA reads as TGTGCCAGCGAAGCTAGCGGGGCCAGAGGGGGAGAGCAGTTCTTC. This encodes CASEASGARGGEQFF.

Only a few counts were recorded for this clonotype. The chain carries TRBV29-1 and TRBJ2-5, with TRBD1 matching 7 bases. Losses at the gene ends were 7 bases for V and 5 bases for J; bases not matched to a gene: 7. CDR1 is SQVTM, CDR2 ANQGSEA, per germline. The CDR3 contains 12 residues. The CDR3 coding sequence is TGCAGCGCCTCGACAGGGCGGGAGACCCAGTACTTC. Translating it yields CSASTGRETQYF.

This chain connects TRBV6-1 to TRBJ2-2, with D perhaps assigned TRBD1 or TRBD2 (5 bases each). The V end was cut by 7 bases, the J end by 5 bases, with 14 bases between. The CDR3 is 14 amino acids. Germline V lookup: CDR1 MNHNS, CDR2 SASEGT. CDR3 nucleotide sequence: TGTGCCAGCACTAAGTTGGGGGTAACCGGGGAGCTGTTTTTT. Translation: CASTKLGVTGELFF.

At least ten counts were recorded for this clonotype. The chain employs TRBV9 and TRBJ1-1; TRBD1 aligns across 9 bases. With 3 bases clipped from V and 0 bases from J, the junction kept 6 bases outside the gene matches. Per the germline V gene, CDR1 is SGDLS and CDR2 is YYNGEE. The CDR3 is 16 residues long. Written as DNA, the CDR3 is TGTGCCAGCAGCGCACACGGACAGGGGCTGAACACTGAAGCTTTCTTT. It yields the protein CASSAHGQGLNTEAFF.

This clonotype has a count of ten or more. This rearrangement joins TRBV27 to TRBJ2-3, with a tentative D call TRBD2 (6 bases). This CDR3 has 14 amino acids. Germline V gene data show CDR1 as MNHEY and CDR2 as SMNVEV (reference sequence). Trimming removed 7 bases from V and 4 bases from J, with 15 bases in between. In DNA form, the CDR3 reads TGTGCCAGCACACCAGGGTGGGGGGCAGATACGCAGTATTTT. Translating gives CASTPGWGADTQYF.

Ten or more counts support this clonotype. The rearrangement links TRBV20-1 to TRBJ1-2; D is possibly TRBD1 (5 bases). The ends were cut back, 2 bases at V and 12 bases at J, with 13 bases in the middle. Germline V gene data show CDR1 as DFQATT and CDR2 as SNEGSKA (reference sequence). The CDR3 is 11 residues long. This CDR3 reads CSARKGRGNTF. CDR3 sequence (DNA): TGCAGTGCTAGAAAGGGGCGGGGAAACACCTTC.

In regard to this clonotype: This may be a read error, as it is one base from a much larger clone. The V call is TRBV15, the J call TRBJ1-5; 7 nucleotides agree with TRBD1. Per the germline V gene, CDR1 is LNHNV and CDR2 is YYDKDF (reference sequence). The CDR3 runs to 16 residues. The CDR3 here is CATSARRDSNNEPQHF. The CDR3 bases are TGTGCCACCAGCGCCAGAAGGGACAGCAACAATGAGCCCCAGCATTTT.

This clonotype was recorded many times. The chain is built from TRBV4-3 and TRBJ2-1, with D tentatively TRBD2 (5 bases). Germline CDR1 and CDR2: LGHNA and YSLEER. There are 14 residues in the CDR3. Trimming left V 2 bases short and J 7 bases short, with 12 bases between. CDR3: CASSQLSTRNEQFF. CDR3 coding DNA: TGCGCCAGCAGCCAATTAAGTACTAGGAATGAGCAGTTCTTC.

The gene calls are TRBV9 and TRBJ1-1, with 8 positions matching TRBD1. V lost 4 bases and J lost 5; bases outside the gene matches: 13. The germline V gene encodes CDR1 SGDLS and CDR2 YYNGEE. This CDR3 region has 16 residues. Written as DNA, the CDR3 is TGTGCCAGCAGCAGGCTGACAGGGGCATCGGGGACTGAAGCTTTCTTT. Translating gives CASSRLTGASGTEAFF. The complete variable domain, with remaining parts taken from reference TRBV9 and TRBJ1-1, reads DSGVTQTPKHLITATGQRVTLRCSPRSGDLSVYWYQQSLDQGLQFLIQYYNGEERAKGNILERFSAQQFPDLHSELNLSSLELGDSALYFCASSRLTGASGTEAFFGQGTRLTVV.

The rearrangement uses TRBV20-1 and TRBJ2-7, with no clear D. The CDR3 is made up of 12 amino acids. V lost 3 bases and J lost 3, with 9 bases in between. Per the germline V gene, CDR1 is DFQATT and CDR2 is SNEGSKA (reference sequence). Here the CDR3 DNA reads TGCAGTGCTAGTTCCTCGCTCTACGAGCAGTACTTC. It specifies CSASSSLYEQYF.

This clonotype was observed a few times. The J gene is TRBJ1-6, the V gene TRBV6-6; no clear D. Germline V gene sequence: CDR1 MNHNY, CDR2 SVGAGI (reference sequence). This CDR3 comprises 14 residues. V lost 6 bases, J lost 5 bases, and 11 bases lay in between. The CDR3 reads CASRKRVDNSPLHF. The CDR3 DNA is TGTGCCAGCAGAAAAAGGGTGGATAATTCACCCCTCCACTTT.

This clonotype was recorded many times. The genes are TRBV20-1 and TRBJ1-2; a possible D gene is TRBD1 (5 bases). Germline lookup yields CDR1 DFQATT and CDR2 SNEGSKA (reference sequence). The germline V and J ends were trimmed by 3 bases and 7 bases, with 12 bases remaining between them. The CDR3 runs 12 residues. CDR3 protein: CSASAGLGGYTF. As DNA, the CDR3 is TGCAGTGCTAGTGCGGGGCTGGGTGGCTACACCTTC.

This clonotype was recorded at least ten times. The chain joins TRBV20-1 to TRBJ2-7; D gene ambiguous. The CDR3 has 13 residues. Trimming cost V 5 bases and J 9 bases, with 20 bases left between them. From germline, CDR1 is DFQATT and CDR2 SNEGSKA (reference sequence). DNA for the CDR3: TGCAGTGCTGCGATCTTAGCCTTCAACGGGCAGTACTTC. Its translation: CSAAILAFNGQYF.

This clonotype was picked up many times. This sequence joins TRBV4-2 and TRBJ2-5; possible D gene TRBD1, 5 bases. Germline V lookup: CDR1 LGHNA, CDR2 YNFKEQ. Trimming left V 1 base short and J 4 bases short, with 10 bases between. The length of the CDR3 is 14 residues. CDR3 nucleotides: TGTGCCAGCAGCCAAGTTAAGGGGCCAGAGACCCAGTACTTC. The encoded protein is CASSQVKGPETQYF.

As to this clonotype: Just one base apart from a much larger clone, this may be a read error. This chain links TRBV12-3 or TRBV12-4 with TRBJ2-3; tentatively, D is TRBD1 (5 bases). The CDR3 consists of 13 residues. CDR3 in amino acids: CASTYWGTDAQYF. The CDR3 DNA reads TGTGCCAGCACTTACTGGGGCACAGATGCGCAGTATTTT.

The sample holds many counts of this clonotype. This chain links TRBV9 with TRBJ2-7; 7 bases are a match to TRBD2. CDR3 length: 14 residues. Germline V CDR1 and CDR2: SGDLS, YYNGEE. Losses at the gene ends were 4 bases for V and 0 bases for J; bases not matched to a gene: 4. CDR3: CASSSRGFSYEQYF. The CDR3 DNA follows: TGTGCCAGCAGCTCGCGGGGGTTCTCCTACGAGCAGTACTTC.

This clonotype was seen ten or more times. J is TRBJ2-3 and V is TRBV5-6; D is possibly TRBD2 (6 bases). Deletions cut 0 bases from V and 7 bases from J, with 12 bases between. The germline gives CDR1 SGHDT, CDR2 YYEEEE. The CDR3 totals 14 residues. Here the CDR3 DNA reads TGTGCCAGCAGCTTGGTTTCGGGGGATTATACGCAGTATTTT. Residues: CASSLVSGDYTQYF.

This clonotype was seen at least ten times. The genes are TRBV29-1 and TRBJ1-1; D uncertain. V shed 3 bases and J shed 1 base, with 6 bases lying between them. The CDR3 has 12 residues. Germline CDR1 and CDR2: SQVTM and ANQGSEA. DNA for the CDR3: TGCAGCGTTGATTCACAGAACACTGAAGCTTTCTTT. It translates to CSVDSQNTEAFF.

The V and J genes are TRBV7-9 and TRBJ2-7; 7 bases are shared with TRBD1. V shed 7 bases, J shed 2 bases, and the junction held 14 bases outside the gene matches. CDR1 and CDR2 (germline): SEHNR, FQNEAQ (reference sequence). This CDR3 is 16 amino acids long. CDR3 sequence (DNA): TGTGCCAGCACCCCTAGAGGGCTACAGGGGACCTACGAGCAGTACGTC. Translating it yields CASTPRGLQGTYEQYV.